Listed below are T cell receptor beta chains from one sample, sequenced in a study of tumor-infiltrating lymphocytes in localized non-small cell lung cancer. The repertoire was sequenced with immunoSEQ multiplex PCR; TCRdb's copy has only in-frame clones and lacks some. The profile shows around 12,000 clones, 66% of them singletons. What was sequenced was lung tumor tissue. Receptor source: a human donor with non-small cell lung cancer. The CDR3 runs from the conserved cysteine through the conserved F or W. Each record gives: CDR3 DNA, CDR3 protein, D gene, J gene, clone size, V gene. A D gene is named only where the DNA matches it firmly. Some rows mark clone size as missing; the rest say once, few, many or name a class of expanded clone.

CDR3 DNA: TGTGCCAGCTCACCGGCGGACGGTATCGGCGAGCAGTACTTC
CDR3 protein: CASSPADGIGEQYF
D gene: -
J gene: TRBJ2-7
clone size: -
V gene: TRBV18

CDR3 DNA: TGTGCCCAATACAGGGGCGTCACTGAAGCTTTCTTT
CDR3 protein: CAQYRGVTEAFF
D gene: TRBD1
J gene: TRBJ1-1
clone size: -
V gene: TRBV30

CDR3 DNA: TGTGCCAGCAGCCCCTTCAACTCCTACGAGCAGTACTTC
CDR3 protein: CASSPFNSYEQYF
D gene: -
J gene: TRBJ2-7
clone size: -
V gene: TRBV7-2

CDR3 DNA: TGCAGTGCCGCGCAGGGGAACGAGCAGTTCTTC
CDR3 protein: CSAAQGNEQFF
D gene: -
J gene: TRBJ2-1
clone size: -
V gene: TRBV20-1

CDR3 DNA: TGTGCCAGCAGTCCGACCGGACTAGCCAGCGAGCAGTACTTC
CDR3 protein: CASSPTGLASEQYF
D gene: TRBD2
J gene: TRBJ2-7
clone size: -
V gene: TRBV6-5

CDR3 DNA: TGTGCCAGCAAAAACAGACAGTACGAGCAGTACTTC
CDR3 protein: CASKNRQYEQYF
D gene: -
J gene: TRBJ2-7
clone size: few
V gene: TRBV2

CDR3 DNA: TGTGCCAGCAGTGTGGAGGGGGGGTATCAGCCCCAGCATTTT
CDR3 protein: CASSVEGGYQPQHF
D gene: -
J gene: TRBJ1-5
clone size: -
V gene: TRBV2

CDR3 DNA: TGTGCCAGCCGACTAGCGGGAGTTAGTACCGGGGAGCTGTTTTTT
CDR3 protein: CASRLAGVSTGELFF
D gene: TRBD2
J gene: TRBJ2-2
clone size: -
V gene: TRBV19

CDR3 DNA: TGTGCCATCTCTGTCGGGACCACAGATACGCAGTATTTT
CDR3 protein: CAISVGTTDTQYF
D gene: -
J gene: TRBJ2-3
clone size: -
V gene: TRBV10-3

CDR3 DNA: TGTGCCAGTGGCATAAGCGGGTTCTGGGAGGGGACCCAGTACTTC
CDR3 protein: CASGISGFWEGTQYF
D gene: TRBD2
J gene: TRBJ2-5
clone size: -
V gene: TRBV2

CDR3 DNA: TGCGCCAGCAGCTTCACAGGGGATCAGCCCCAGCATTTT
CDR3 protein: CASSFTGDQPQHF
D gene: TRBD1
J gene: TRBJ1-5
clone size: -
V gene: TRBV5-1

CDR3 DNA: TGTGCCAGCATGCCGCAGAACACCGGGGAGCTGTTTTTT
CDR3 protein: CASMPQNTGELFF
D gene: -
J gene: TRBJ2-2
clone size: -
V gene: TRBV5-4

CDR3 DNA: TGTGCCAGCAGCTTGACTGGAACTTACAATGAGCAGTTCTTC
CDR3 protein: CASSLTGTYNEQFF
D gene: -
J gene: TRBJ2-1
clone size: -
V gene: TRBV5-4

CDR3 DNA: TGTGCCAGCAGCATCCCCGGGACAGGGGTGTACAATGAGCAGTTCTTC
CDR3 protein: CASSIPGTGVYNEQFF
D gene: TRBD1
J gene: TRBJ2-1
clone size: -
V gene: TRBV5-6

CDR3 DNA: TGTGCCAGCAGACCACCCGGGGCCACCTATGGCTACACCTTC
CDR3 protein: CASRPPGATYGYTF
D gene: -
J gene: TRBJ1-2
clone size: -
V gene: TRBV6-6

CDR3 DNA: TGTGCCAGCAGCCCCGGGACAGGGAGGACAGATACGCAGTATTTT
CDR3 protein: CASSPGTGRTDTQYF
D gene: TRBD1
J gene: TRBJ2-3
clone size: -
V gene: TRBV5-4

CDR3 DNA: TGCGCCAGCCGTTATACACCGAACACCGGGGAGCTGTTTTTT
CDR3 protein: CASRYTPNTGELFF
D gene: -
J gene: TRBJ2-2
clone size: -
V gene: TRBV10-2

CDR3 DNA: TGCGCCAGCAGCTTACAGACTAGCGGCCCCTACGAGCAGTACTTC
CDR3 protein: CASSLQTSGPYEQYF
D gene: TRBD2
J gene: TRBJ2-7
clone size: few
V gene: TRBV5-1

CDR3 DNA: TGTGCCAGCAGCCTGAGCAATCAGCCCCAGCATTTT
CDR3 protein: CASSLSNQPQHF
D gene: -
J gene: TRBJ1-5
clone size: few
V gene: TRBV7-2

CDR3 DNA: TGTGCCAGCAGAGCGGACAGGATGGGGAACACTGAAGCTTTCTTT
CDR3 protein: CASRADRMGNTEAFF
D gene: TRBD1
J gene: TRBJ1-1
clone size: medium-sized
V gene: TRBV2

CDR3 DNA: TGTGCCATCAGTGGCGGGACTAGCGGGAGTAGATCCCAAGAGACCCAGTACTTC
CDR3 protein: CAISGGTSGSRSQETQYF
D gene: TRBD2
J gene: TRBJ2-5
clone size: -
V gene: TRBV10-3

CDR3 DNA: TGTGCCAGCACCAGTCTAGCGGTAGATACGCAGTATTTT
CDR3 protein: CASTSLAVDTQYF
D gene: TRBD2
J gene: TRBJ2-3
clone size: -
V gene: TRBV7-9

CDR3 DNA: TGTGCCAGCTCACCTCGACAGGGGTCGGCAGATACGCAGTATTTT
CDR3 protein: CASSPRQGSADTQYF
D gene: TRBD1
J gene: TRBJ2-3
clone size: -
V gene: TRBV18

CDR3 DNA: TGTGCCAGCAGGGCTACTAGCGGGCCTACCAAAAACATTCAGTACTTC
CDR3 protein: CASRATSGPTKNIQYF
D gene: TRBD2
J gene: TRBJ2-4
clone size: few
V gene: TRBV7-9

CDR3 DNA: TGTGCCAGCAGCTTAGAACTACCCTACGAGCAGTACTTC
CDR3 protein: CASSLELPYEQYF
D gene: -
J gene: TRBJ2-7
clone size: -
V gene: TRBV7-9

CDR3 DNA: TGCGCCAGCAGCTATGACAGGGGGGCCTACGAGCAGTACTTC
CDR3 protein: CASSYDRGAYEQYF
D gene: TRBD1
J gene: TRBJ2-7
clone size: -
V gene: TRBV5-1

CDR3 DNA: TGTGCCAGCAGTGATACTAGCGGGATGGGGGGCCAGACCCAGTACTTC
CDR3 protein: CASSDTSGMGGQTQYF
D gene: TRBD2
J gene: TRBJ2-5
clone size: -
V gene: TRBV28

CDR3 DNA: TGCGCCAGCACTACAACTGAAGCTTTCTTT
CDR3 protein: CASTTTEAFF
D gene: -
J gene: TRBJ1-1
clone size: -
V gene: TRBV5-1

CDR3 DNA: TGTGCCAGCACAAGAGGCTTGGCGGGGGGCACAGATACGCAGTATTTT
CDR3 protein: CASTRGLAGGTDTQYF
D gene: TRBD2
J gene: TRBJ2-3
clone size: once
V gene: TRBV28

CDR3 DNA: TGTGCCAGCGGACGACAGGGGTCCAATGAGCAGTTCTTC
CDR3 protein: CASGRQGSNEQFF
D gene: TRBD1
J gene: TRBJ2-1
clone size: few
V gene: TRBV27

CDR3 DNA: TGCGCCAGCAGCGGGAAGGGCGAGCAGTACTTC
CDR3 protein: CASSGKGEQYF
D gene: -
J gene: TRBJ2-7
clone size: -
V gene: TRBV5-1

CDR3 DNA: TGTGCCAGCTCACCGTACCCGGGAGCGGAAAATGAGCAGTTCTTC
CDR3 protein: CASSPYPGAENEQFF
D gene: -
J gene: TRBJ2-1
clone size: -
V gene: TRBV18

CDR3 DNA: TGCGCCAGCAGCTTGGACGACGGCTACAATGAGCAGTTCTTC
CDR3 protein: CASSLDDGYNEQFF
D gene: -
J gene: TRBJ2-1
clone size: -
V gene: TRBV5-1